Here is one T cell receptor (beta chain) with its context. What it binds is unknown. At one end, the junction sequence differs from germline, possibly due to a read error. Template material for TCR beta VDJ and CDR3 profiling consisted of genomic DNA. TCRdb fed the reads into MiXCR, producing one record per CDR3 protein. This table holds about 110,000 distinct CDR3 sequences, about half found once. Germline CDR1 and CDR2: SEHNR and FQNEAQ (reference sequence). The CDR3 has 15 amino acids. This sample stems from a study of CD8+CD57+ T cells in acquired aplastic anemia. At the level of the study: Roughly 3.2 ug was the average amount of DNA from sorted CD4+ and CD8+ cells. The study obtained roughly 10 million reads on average for CD4+ cells from healthy donors. General study findings and limits: Patients showed no significant difference from controls in CD8+ Simpson's diversity.

The specimen sequenced was sorted CD4+, CD8+, or CD8+CD57+ T cells (not recorded which) from PBMCs. This chain connects TRBV7-9 to TRBJ1-2; TRBD1 might be the D (5 bases). The sequence was obtained from a human donor in good health, serving as a control. The DNA of the CDR3 is TGTGCCTGCAGCTTAGCGTCAGGGAAGGTATACGGCTACACCTTC. Translated: CACSLASGKVYGYTF. Full variable domain (outside the CDR3, taken from reference TRBV7-9 and TRBJ1-2): DTGVSQNPRHKITKRGQNVTFRCDPISEHNRLYWYRQTLGQGPEFLTYFQNEAQLEKSRLLSDRFSAERPKGSFSTLEIQRTEQGDSAMYLCACSLASGKVYGYTFGSGTRLTVV.